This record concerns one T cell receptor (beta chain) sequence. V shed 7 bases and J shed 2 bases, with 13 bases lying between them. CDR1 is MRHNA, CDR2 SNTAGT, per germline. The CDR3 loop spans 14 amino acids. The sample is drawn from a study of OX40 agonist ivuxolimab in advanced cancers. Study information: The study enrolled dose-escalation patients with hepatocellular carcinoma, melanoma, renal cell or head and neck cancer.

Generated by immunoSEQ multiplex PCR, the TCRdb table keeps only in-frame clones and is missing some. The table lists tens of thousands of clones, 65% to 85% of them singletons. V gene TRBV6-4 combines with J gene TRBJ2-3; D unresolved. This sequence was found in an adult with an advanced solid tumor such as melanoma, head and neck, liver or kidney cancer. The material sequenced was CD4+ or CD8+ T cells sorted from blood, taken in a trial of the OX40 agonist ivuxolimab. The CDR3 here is CASKGKGITDTQYF. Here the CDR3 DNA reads TGTGCCAGCAAAGGAAAAGGGATCACAGATACGCAGTATTTT.